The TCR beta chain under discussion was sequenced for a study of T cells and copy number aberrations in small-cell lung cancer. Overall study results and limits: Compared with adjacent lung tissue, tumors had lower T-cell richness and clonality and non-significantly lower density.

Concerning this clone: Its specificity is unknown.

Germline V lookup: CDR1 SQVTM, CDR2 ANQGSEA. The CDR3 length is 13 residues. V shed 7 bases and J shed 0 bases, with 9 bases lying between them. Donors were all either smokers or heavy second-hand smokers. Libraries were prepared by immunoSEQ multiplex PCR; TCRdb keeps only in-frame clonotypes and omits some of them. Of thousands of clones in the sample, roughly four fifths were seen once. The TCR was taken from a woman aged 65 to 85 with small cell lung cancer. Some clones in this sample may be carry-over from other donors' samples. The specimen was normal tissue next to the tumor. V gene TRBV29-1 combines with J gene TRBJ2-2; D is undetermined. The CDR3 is CSGLFPNTGELFF. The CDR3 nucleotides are TGCAGCGGGCTTTTTCCGAACACCGGGGAGCTGTTTTTT.